Sequencing of this T cell receptor (beta chain) was carried out in a study of OX40 agonist ivuxolimab in advanced cancers. Looking at the study overall: Patients got intravenous ivuxolimab at 0.01 to 10 mg/kg every 2 weeks.

Study-level findings and limits: Partial responders receiving 0.1-3.0 mg/kg showed among the lowest clonal expansion.

CDR1 and CDR2 from the germline V gene are MDHEN and SYDVKM. The V end lost 8 bases, the J end lost 8 bases, and 21 bases lay between the germline ends. There are 15 residues in the CDR3. Regarding this clone: Antigen: not known.

Patients were excluded for autoimmune disease history or systemic immunosuppression. Repertoires were generated with immunoSEQ multiplex PCR, while TCRdb's copy carries only in-frame clones and drops some. This sample has 60,000 or so clones, with around 84% found just once. The V gene is TRBV28, the J gene TRBJ1-4, with D hard to call. The starting material was CD4+ or CD8+ T cells sorted from blood, obtained in a trial of the OX40 agonist ivuxolimab. The sequence came from an adult with an advanced solid tumor such as melanoma, head and neck, liver or kidney cancer. The CDR3 reads CASFPNKGSGEKLFF. In DNA, the CDR3 is TGTGCCAGCTTCCCGAATAAAGGCAGCGGGGAAAAACTGTTTTTT.